These 15 T cell receptor beta chains came from one sample sequenced in a study of blood T cells in healthy people across ages. The second PCR ran roughly 6 to 11 cycles with a sample-barcoded 5' primer and J-beta primers. A single record per CDR3 protein comes from TCRdb applying MiXCR to the 5' RACE reads. The sample holds 1.5 million to 2 million distinct CDR3 sequences, roughly a third seen once. Sequencing input: blood. The receptors shown here come from a woman in her thirties in good health.

The chain links TRBV4-1 to TRBJ2-5; TRBD1 is a possible D gene (5 bases). This CDR3 contains 15 residues. Germline V CDR1 and CDR2: MGHRA, YSYEKL. The germline V and J ends were trimmed by 3 bases and 1 base, with 12 bases remaining between them. CDR3 region: CASSHSLTVQETQYF. In DNA, the CDR3 is TGCGCCAGCAGCCACTCCTTGACAGTCCAAGAGACCCAGTACTTC.

The V call is TRBV5-6, the J call TRBJ2-1, with 15 bases fitting TRBD2. CDR1 SGHDT and CDR2 YYEEEE come from the germline V gene. This CDR3 has 16 amino acids. Unmatched junction bases numbered 7, after V lost 4 bases and J lost 8 bases. CDR3 protein: CASSLPGLAGGYEQFF. The CDR3 bases are TGTGCCAGCAGCCTACCGGGACTAGCGGGGGGCTATGAGCAGTTCTTC.

The chain links TRBV5-6 to TRBJ2-5; 14 bases map to TRBD2. V shed 3 bases and J 4 bases; nucleotides not matched to a gene: 11. Germline CDR1 and CDR2: SGHDT and YYEEEE. This CDR3 comprises 18 residues. CDR3 residues: CASSSGTSGGLLRETQYF. DNA of the CDR3: TGTGCCAGCAGCTCTGGGACTAGCGGGGGCCTGTTAAGAGAGACCCAGTACTTC.

The CDR3 sequence: CAWRGSADTQYF. The DNA of the CDR3 is TGTGCCTGGAGGGGGAGTGCCGATACGCAGTATTTT. This chain connects TRBV30 to TRBJ2-3, with D tentatively TRBD2 (5 bases). V was pared by 3 bases and J by 6 bases, with 10 bases between. The V gene's germline CDR1 is GTSNPN and CDR2 SVGIG (reference sequence). The CDR3 has 12 residues. Full variable domain (missing parts from reference TRBV30 and TRBJ2-3): SQTIHQWPATLVQPVGSPLSLECTVEGTSNPNLYWYRQAAGRGLQLLFYSVGIGQISSEVPQNLSASRPQDRQFILSSKKLLLSDSGFYLCAWRGSADTQYFGPGTRLTVL.

Turning to this clonotype: Sequence at one end of the junction differs from germline and may be a read error. The rearrangement links TRBV20-1 to TRBJ2-5; TRBD2 might be the D (5 bases). There are 16 residues in the CDR3. Germline CDR1 and CDR2: DFQATT and SNEGSKA (reference sequence). The CDR3 DNA is TGCAGTACTAGTAAGACCCACGGTGAGATCGGGGAGACCCAGTACTTC. It is translated as CSTSKTHGEIGETQYF.

The chain joins TRBV7-9 to TRBJ2-1; 14 bases are a match to TRBD2. Trimming took 5 bases from V and 9 from J; bases not matched to a gene: 9. Germline loops: CDR1 SEHNR, CDR2 FQNEAQ (reference sequence). This CDR3 is built from 16 residues. The CDR3 DNA reads as TGTGCCAGCAGCCTCCGGGGACTAGCGGGGGACAGTGAGCAGTTCTTC. As protein: CASSLRGLAGDSEQFF.

As to this clonotype: A much larger clonotype is one base distant, so this may be a read error. The chain employs TRBV4-1 and TRBJ2-7; no firm D call. This CDR3 comprises 15 residues. CDR1 MGHRA and CDR2 YSYEKL come from the germline V gene. Deletions cut 0 bases from V and 2 bases from J, with 11 bases between. DNA of the CDR3: TGCGCCAGCAGCCAAGATTACCCGGGTCCCTACGAGCAGTACTTC. Translated: CASSQDYPGPYEQYF.

A remark on this clonotype: A junction end diverges from the germline sequence, so it may reflect a read error. The rearrangement uses TRBV10-3 and TRBJ2-1; 7 bases line up with TRBD1. The germline gives CDR1 ENHRY, CDR2 SYGVKD. This CDR3 comprises 14 residues. CDR3 protein: CAVRQGPSFYEQFF. The CDR3, as DNA: TGTGCCGTCAGACAGGGTCCCTCGTTCTATGAGCAGTTCTTC.

This clonotype was observed a few times. The V gene is TRBV12-3 or TRBV12-4, the J gene TRBJ1-5; D might be TRBD1 (6 bases). This CDR3 contains 15 residues. The V and J ends lost 5 bases and 3 bases respectively, with 14 bases between them. CDR3 bases: TGTGCCAGCAGTCGCCGGACAGAGCACAATCAGCCCCAGCATTTT. Translated, it gives CASSRRTEHNQPQHF.

The chain employs TRBV5-1 and TRBJ2-7; 11 nucleotides line up with TRBD2. CDR3 length: 18 amino acids. The germline CDR1 and CDR2 sequences are SGHRS and YFSETQ. The V gene end was trimmed by 4 bases and the J gene end by 0 bases; junction bases not matched to a gene: 12. The CDR3 coding sequence is TGCGCCAGCAGCCGGGGGACTAGCGGATTCCTTAGCTCCTACGAGCAGTACTTC. It yields the protein CASSRGTSGFLSSYEQYF.

The chain combines TRBV7-9 with TRBJ1-1, with D possibly TRBD1 on 6 matching bases. The CDR3 runs to 13 residues. CDR1 and CDR2 from the germline V gene are SEHNR and FQNEAQ (reference sequence). Trimming pared 5 bases from V and 8 bases from J, leaving 15 bases between. CDR3 in DNA: TGTGCCAGCAGCCAAAAGGGGGGCGAGGAAGCTTTCTTT. Translating it yields CASSQKGGEEAFF.

This clonotype was picked up a small number of times. The chain has TRBV11-2 and TRBJ2-3; D remains ambiguous. Per germline, CDR1 SGHAT and CDR2 FQNNGV. Trimming pared 2 bases from V and 2 bases from J, leaving 8 bases between. CDR3 length equals 14 residues. The CDR3 DNA reads TGTGCCAGCAGCTTATTTCAGAACACAGATACGCAGTATTTT. Translated, it gives CASSLFQNTDTQYF.

About this clonotype: One end of the junction is discordant with germline, which a read error may explain. The rearrangement uses TRBV20-1 and TRBJ2-1; D might be TRBD1 (6 bases). The CDR3 loop spans 12 amino acids. The germline V gene encodes CDR1 DFQATT and CDR2 SNEGSKA (reference sequence). DNA of the CDR3: TGCAGGGCTAGACAGGCCAACAATGAGCAGTTCTTC. Translating gives CRARQANNEQFF.

V and J are TRBV6-5 and TRBJ1-2; D possibly corresponds to TRBD1 (5 bases). Germline V gene lookup returns CDR1 MNHEY and CDR2 SVGAGI. There are 13 residues in the CDR3. V was trimmed by 5 bases and J by 5 bases, leaving 12 bases between them. The CDR3 DNA follows: TGTGCCAGCAGTGGTGGGGGAATATATGGCTACACCTTC. As protein: CASSGGGIYGYTF.

The rearrangement uses TRBV7-3 and TRBJ2-3, with TRBD2 matching over 13 bases. CDR3 length: 19 residues. The V and J ends lost 5 bases and 8 bases, in that order; junction bases with no gene match: 19. CDR1 and CDR2 (germline): SGHTA, FQGTGA. DNA for the CDR3: TGTGCCAGCAGCCCCAACCCTACTAGCGGGGGGGCCTTTTACGCTACGCAGTATTTT. This translates into CASSPNPTSGGAFYATQYF.